This T cell receptor (beta chain) was sequenced during a study of blood T cell repertoires in COVID-19. Original processing notes: By means of reference gene primer amplification, nucleated cell counts were estimated. Profiling relied on immunoSEQ multiplex PCR, and the TCRdb table lists in-frame clones only, not all of them. The DNA gave D and trimming, while V, J and clone size come from that table. The table shows 250,000 to 350,000 clones, with roughly 85% occurring only once. This CDR3 comprises 15 residues. V dropped 5 bases and J dropped 3; count of bases not matched to a gene: 8. Looked up from germline, CDR1 is SGHVS and CDR2 is FNYEAQ.

This sequence joins TRBV7-6 and TRBJ1-2; TRBD1 aligns across 8 bases. Source material: PBMCs or T cells enriched from blood (not recorded which). The receptor comes from a woman aged 25 to 45 who had recovered from COVID-19. The CDR3 spells CASSALDRAYYGYTF. The CDR3 nucleotides are TGTGCCAGCAGCGCCTTGGACAGGGCCTACTATGGCTACACCTTC.